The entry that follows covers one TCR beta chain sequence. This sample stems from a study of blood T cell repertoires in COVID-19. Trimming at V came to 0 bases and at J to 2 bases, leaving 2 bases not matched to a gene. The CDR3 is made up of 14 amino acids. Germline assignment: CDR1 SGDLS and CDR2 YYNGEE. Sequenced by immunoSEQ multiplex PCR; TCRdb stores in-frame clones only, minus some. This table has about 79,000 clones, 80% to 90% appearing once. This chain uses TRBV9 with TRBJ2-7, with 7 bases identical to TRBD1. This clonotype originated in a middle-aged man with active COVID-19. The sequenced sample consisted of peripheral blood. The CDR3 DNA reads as TGTGCCAGCAGCGTAGGGGACAGAACCTACGAGCAGTACTTC. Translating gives CASSVGDRTYEQYF. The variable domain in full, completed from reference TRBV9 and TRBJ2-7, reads DSGVTQTPKHLITATGQRVTLRCSPRSGDLSVYWYQQSLDQGLQFLIQYYNGEERAKGNILERFSAQQFPDLHSELNLSSLELGDSALYFCASSVGDRTYEQYFGPGTRLTVT.